This TCR beta chain derives from a study of T cell changes during pregnancy in multiple sclerosis. V lost 2 bases to trimming and J lost 2 bases, with 7 bases between them. Germline V gene lookup returns CDR1 ENHRY and CDR2 SYGVKD. The CDR3 runs to 13 residues. Data came from immunoSEQ multiplex PCR; TCRdb stores just in-frame clones and leaves some out. The top ten clones hold 1.4% of a sample with about 87,000 clones, just over 90% of them seen once. V and J are TRBV10-3 and TRBJ2-7; a possible D gene is TRBD2 (6 bases). Sequencing was performed on peripheral blood, taken in the third trimester of pregnancy. The sequence came from a female donor in good health, enrolled as a control in a pregnancy study. In DNA, the CDR3 is TGTGCCATCAGTGAGCGGGAGACCTACGAGCAGTACTTC. Translating it yields CAISERETYEQYF.